This passage covers 25 T cell receptor beta chains from one sample sequenced in a study of blood T cells in healthy people across ages (dated by TCRdb to between 2014 and 2017). Library construction relied on 5' RACE. Instrument on record: Illumina HiSeq 2500. A second roughly 6 to 12 cycle PCR used a sample-barcoded 5' primer and a J-beta primer mix. TCRdb's own reprocessing of the public reads used fastp at Q25 and MiXCR and kept productive beta chains. Entries are consolidated by CDR3 protein sequence, retaining the most common genes and DNA. The sample includes around 780,000 distinct CDR3 sequences, with under 30% observed a single time. About 3% of the sample comes from the top ten. The sample also formed part of further work on T cells of mothers and their children.

Sequencing was performed on blood. The receptors originated from a boy between 10 and 17 years old in good health.

The table lists this clonotype with a few counts. This chain links TRBV5-1 with TRBJ2-2, with D unresolved. CDR1 is SGHRS and CDR2 is YFSETQ in the germline V gene. The germline V and J ends were trimmed by 2 bases and 0 bases, with 11 bases remaining between them. The CDR3 spans 16 residues. DNA of the CDR3: TGCGCCAGCAGCTTTAGTAGAACCGCGAACACCGGGGAGCTGTTTTTT. Translated, it gives CASSFSRTANTGELFF.

This chain joins TRBV14 and TRBJ2-4, with TRBD1 matching over 10 bases. Germline-derived CDR1 and CDR2 are SGHDN and FVKESK. CDR3 size: 18 residues. J lost 1 base, V lost 1 base, and 7 bases had no gene match. CDR3 in amino acids: CASSQAPRDRGAKNIQYF. The CDR3 coding sequence is TGTGCCAGCAGCCAAGCCCCCCGGGACAGGGGTGCCAAAAACATTCAGTACTTC. The full variable domain, rest sourced from reference TRBV14 and TRBJ2-4, is EAGVTQFPSHSVIEKGQTVTLRCDPISGHDNLYWYRRVMGKEIKFLLHFVKESKQDESGMPNNRFLAERTGGTYSTLKVQPAELEDSGVYFCASSQAPRDRGAKNIQYFGAGTRLSVL.

This clonotype turned up a few times. The chain uses TRBV10-3 and TRBJ2-5; TRBD1 is a possible D gene (6 bases). The CDR3 has 13 residues. The germline V and J ends were trimmed by 2 bases and 5 bases, with 9 bases remaining between them. CDR1 ENHRY and CDR2 SYGVKD come from the germline V gene. CDR3: CAISETGMETQYF. DNA for the CDR3: TGTGCCATCAGTGAGACAGGGATGGAGACCCAGTACTTC.

The chain combines TRBV6-2 or TRBV6-3 with TRBJ2-6; a weak D match, TRBD2 (6 bases). V was clipped by 6 bases and J by 4 bases, with 16 bases between them. There are 16 residues in the CDR3. Germline assignment: CDR1 MNHEY and CDR2 SVGEGT. The CDR3, as DNA: TGTGCCAGCAGCACGGGGGAAACTATAGGGGCCAACGTCCTGACTTTC. This gives the protein CASSTGETIGANVLTF.

This clonotype was found a few times. The rearrangement joins TRBV7-9 to TRBJ1-2, with TRBD1 identical over 10 bases. Germline CDR1 is SEHNR and CDR2 is FQNEAQ (reference sequence). V lost 5 bases, J lost 7 bases, and 7 bases stayed unmatched. The CDR3 has 14 amino acids. The CDR3 nucleotides read TGTGCCAGCAGCAAGGACAGGGGGATTAGTGGCTACACCTTC. It encodes CASSKDRGISGYTF. The full variable domain, rest sourced from reference TRBV7-9 and TRBJ1-2, is DTGVSQNPRHKITKRGQNVTFRCDPISEHNRLYWYRQTLGQGPEFLTYFQNEAQLEKSRLLSDRFSAERPKGSFSTLEIQRTEQGDSAMYLCASSKDRGISGYTFGSGTRLTVV.

This clonotype turned up a few times. The V gene is TRBV9, the J gene TRBJ2-5; D gene unclear. The CDR3 totals 13 residues. CDR1 and CDR2 (germline): SGDLS, YYNGEE. The ends were cut back, 0 bases at V and 1 base at J, with 4 bases in the middle. The CDR3 DNA reads as TGTGCCAGCAGCGTAGTTCCCCAAGAGACCCAGTACTTC. Translation: CASSVVPQETQYF.

The sample holds a few counts of this clonotype. The chain links TRBV7-2 to TRBJ1-6; 10 bases map to TRBD1. Germline lookup yields CDR1 SGHTA and CDR2 FQGNSA. CDR3 length: 16 amino acids. Losses at the gene ends were 5 bases for V and 6 bases for J; bases not matched to a gene: 7. The CDR3 nucleotides are TGTGCCAGCAGCGCGTTGACAGGGGGCCCTAATTCACCCCTCCACTTT. Translating it yields CASSALTGGPNSPLHF.

Only a few counts were recorded for this clonotype. The V call is TRBV10-3, the J call TRBJ1-1; D not certain. Trimming shortened V by 0 bases and J by 6 bases, and 8 bases separated the two germline ends. Germline CDR1 is ENHRY and CDR2 is SYGVKD. The CDR3 runs to 13 residues. The CDR3: CAISESRDAEAFF. The CDR3 DNA follows: TGTGCCATCAGTGAGTCGAGGGATGCTGAAGCTTTCTTT.

This clonotype has a count of ten or more. CDR3 DNA: TGTGCCAGCAGCTTGGGAGTCCACGAGCAGTACTTC. It yields the protein CASSLGVHEQYF. The chain has TRBV5-5 and TRBJ2-5; D gene ambiguous. The J call is in doubt because the DNA end fits TRBJ2-7 better. Germline V gene lookup returns CDR1 SGHKS and CDR2 YYEKEE (reference sequence). This CDR3 region has 12 residues.

This clonotype was counted between two and nine times. This rearrangement joins TRBV12-3 or TRBV12-4 to TRBJ2-5; D may be TRBD1 (5 bases). The J call may not be correct, given that the DNA end is closer to TRBJ2-1. CDR3 length: 15 residues. The chain's CDR3 is CASSRNSQGFYEQFF. The DNA of the CDR3 is TGTGCCAGCAGTCGTAACAGCCAGGGTTTTTATGAGCAGTTCTTC.

The rearrangement joins TRBV10-3 to TRBJ2-1, with 11 bases lining up with TRBD2. Near its end, the DNA agrees better with TRBJ2-5, so the J call may be wrong. Germline CDR1 and CDR2: ENHRY and SYGVKD. The CDR3 consists of 15 residues. The CDR3 bases are TGTGCCATCAGTGCGACTAGCGGGATGTCTGAGACCCAGTACTTC. It translates to CAISATSGMSETQYF.

The chain employs TRBV6-2 or TRBV6-3 and TRBJ2-7; TRBD2 aligns across 11 bases. The germline CDR1 and CDR2 sequences are MNHEY and SVGEGT. V trimming: 6 bases; J trimming: 7 bases; junction bases outside the gene matches: 5. The CDR3 runs to 13 residues. The CDR3 DNA reads as TGTGCCAGCAGACCACTAGCGGGGGAGGAGCAGTACTTC. Encoded protein: CASRPLAGEEQYF.

The chain has TRBV30 and TRBJ1-4, with 8 bases that match TRBD1. The trim removed 4 bases at V and 3 bases at J, leaving 7 bases unmatched. Germline CDR1 GTSNPN, CDR2 SVGIG (reference sequence). The CDR3 consists of 15 residues. CDR3 in amino acids: CAWKAGTGSNEKLFF. CDR3 nucleotide sequence: TGTGCCTGGAAGGCCGGGACAGGCTCTAATGAAAAACTGTTTTTT.

The CDR3 DNA sequence: TGCGCCAGCAGCTTGGAGGTGATCTATGAGCAGTTCTTC. It codes for CASSLEVIYEQFF. The V and J genes are TRBV5-1 and TRBJ2-5; no clear D gene. The last part of the DNA fits TRBJ2-1 better; the J call may be wrong. The CDR3 loop spans 13 amino acids. Germline CDR1 and CDR2: SGHRS and YFSETQ.

This chain connects TRBV4-2 to TRBJ1-2; 7 nucleotides agree with TRBD1. This CDR3 is 12 amino acids long. The germline gives CDR1 LGHNA, CDR2 YNFKEQ. V was clipped by 2 bases and J by 10 bases; unmatched bases: 4. Here the CDR3 reads CASSQRDSYYTF. In DNA form, the CDR3 reads TGTGCCAGCAGCCAAAGGGACAGTTACTACACCTTC.

The V and J genes are TRBV15 and TRBJ2-3, with 12 bases matching TRBD2. V was clipped by 0 bases and J by 9 bases; unmatched bases: 7. Germline CDR1 reads LNHNV; CDR2 reads YYDKDF (reference sequence). The CDR3 sequence is 16 residues long. The CDR3 region is CATSRDSRLAGGTQYF. CDR3 DNA: TGTGCCACCAGCAGAGATTCTAGGCTAGCGGGGGGGACGCAGTATTTT.

The V and J genes are TRBV29-1 and TRBJ1-2; D unresolved. Germline CDR1 and CDR2: SQVTM and ANQGSEA. V shed 0 bases and J shed 8 bases, with 4 bases lying between them. CDR3 size: 10 residues. CDR3 protein: CSVEEPGYTF. In nucleotides, the CDR3 is TGCAGCGTTGAAGAACCGGGCTACACCTTC. Based on the CDR3 plus reference TRBV29-1 and TRBJ1-2, the full variable domain is SAVISQKPSRDICQRGTSLTIQCQVDSQVTMMFWYRQQPGQSLTLIATANQGSEATYESGFVIDKFPISRPNLTFSTLTVSNMSPEDSSIYLCSVEEPGYTFGSGTRLTVV.

This clonotype showed up just a few times. The chain uses TRBV6-5 and TRBJ1-2, with a tentative D call TRBD1 (6 bases). CDR1 is MNHEY, CDR2 SVGAGI, per germline. CDR3 length equals 13 residues. V was pared by 8 bases and J by 8 bases, with 18 bases between. In DNA form, the CDR3 reads TGTGCCAGCCTCGGGACACAAGTCTTAGGCTACACCTTC. Its protein is CASLGTQVLGYTF.

On this clonotype: One junction end disagrees with the germline gene, perhaps due to a read error. This chain joins TRBV27 and TRBJ1-1; D possibly corresponds to TRBD1 (6 bases). Germline V gene data show CDR1 as MNHEY and CDR2 as SMNVEV (reference sequence). The CDR3 spans 16 residues. CDR3 loop: CAGSQLTPGGPGEAFF. CDR3 bases: TGTGCCGGCAGTCAGCTCACACCCGGGGGCCCAGGGGAAGCTTTCTTT.

The chain links TRBV6-5 to TRBJ2-7; D is unclear. The germline gives CDR1 MNHEY, CDR2 SVGAGI. The CDR3 spans 15 residues. V lost 0 bases to trimming and J lost 2 bases, with 11 bases between them. Written as DNA, the CDR3 is TGTGCCAGCAGTTACTCGGCAGACAACACCTACGAGCAGTACTTC. Translation: CASSYSADNTYEQYF.

This clonotype was seen more than once but under ten times. The J gene is TRBJ2-7, the V gene TRBV6-1; perhaps TRBD2 as D (7 bases). Germline-derived CDR1 and CDR2 are MNHNS and SASEGT. V was shortened by 9 bases and J by 6 bases, with 21 bases between the two germline ends. This CDR3 spans 14 amino acids. This CDR3 reads CASARRAGEGEQYF. The CDR3 coding sequence is TGTGCCAGTGCCAGGAGGGCAGGGGAGGGCGAGCAGTACTTC.

The chain carries TRBV28 and TRBJ2-5; 8 bases match TRBD2. The V and J ends lost 3 bases and 5 bases, in that order; junction bases with no gene match: 14. Germline V gene lookup returns CDR1 MDHEN and CDR2 SYDVKM. The CDR3 runs 17 residues. DNA for the CDR3: TGTGCCAGCAGTTTTCCGGGACCAGCGGGGGCCGGGGAGACCCAGTACTTC. Translation gives CASSFPGPAGAGETQYF.

This clonotype has more than one count but fewer than ten. The chain joins TRBV7-6 to TRBJ2-3; 9 bases are a match to TRBD2. Looked up from germline, CDR1 is SGHVS and CDR2 is FNYEAQ. Trimming took 5 bases from V and 1 from J; bases not matched to a gene: 7. CDR3 length equals 16 residues. Written as DNA, the CDR3 is TGTGCCAGCAGCCCGGGTGCGGGGGGGGGCACAGATACGCAGTATTTT. Amino acid sequence: CASSPGAGGGTDTQYF.

This clonotype occurred a few times. The genes are TRBV2 and TRBJ2-5; 8 positions match TRBD1. The CDR3 length is 15 residues. Trimming took 8 bases from V and 2 from J; bases not matched to a gene: 10. Germline V lookup: CDR1 SNHLY, CDR2 FYNNEI. The CDR3 DNA follows: TGTGCCAGCCGGTTTCGCAGGGGGCAACAAGAGACCCAGTACTTC. The encoded protein is CASRFRRGQQETQYF. The full variable domain, rest sourced from reference TRBV2 and TRBJ2-5, is EPEVTQTPSHQVTQMGQEVILRCVPISNHLYFYWYRQILGQKVEFLVSFYNNEISEKSEIFDDQFSVERPDGSNFTLKIRSTKLEDSAMYFCASRFRRGQQETQYFGPGTRLLVL.

This clonotype was found a few times. This chain uses TRBV12-3 or TRBV12-4 with TRBJ2-7, with 8 bases aligning to TRBD1. The CDR3 is 15 residues long. Germline trimming cut 6 bases from V and 3 bases from J; bases unmatched to any gene: 10. CDR3 protein: CASSAEGTGNYEQYF. Here the CDR3 DNA reads TGTGCCAGCAGCGCCGAAGGGACAGGAAACTACGAGCAGTACTTC.